The 31 T cell receptor beta chains in this list originate from one sample, sequenced in a study of identical twins. Each CDR3 protein gets one entry after TCRdb re-called the 5' RACE reads with MiXCR. The sample has more than 400,000 distinct CDR3 sequences, over 12% seen once. This sample was shared with a second study, whose subject was yellow fever vaccine responses in identical twins.

The sequencing sample was made of CD4+ T cells sorted from blood. These receptor sequences come from a young woman in good health.

The genes are TRBV27 and TRBJ2-7; 12 bases are shared with TRBD1. This CDR3 contains 18 residues. Trimming at V came to 3 bases and at J to 2 bases, leaving 11 bases not matched to a gene. Germline V gives CDR1 MNHEY, CDR2 SMNVEV (reference sequence). The DNA for the CDR3 is TGTGCCAGCAGTTTTAGAAAGGGGACAGGGGGCTTCACCTACGAGCAGTACTTC. Translating gives CASSFRKGTGGFTYEQYF.

V gene TRBV10-3 combines with J gene TRBJ2-1; a weak D match, TRBD2 (6 bases). The germline V gene encodes CDR1 ENHRY and CDR2 SYGVKD. This CDR3 contains 15 residues. V dropped 6 bases and J dropped 8 bases, with 20 bases sitting between them. The CDR3 reads CAISATRSDADEQFF. In DNA, the CDR3 is TGTGCCATCAGCGCGACTAGGTCGGATGCCGATGAGCAGTTCTTC.

This clonotype was seen a few times. CDR3 sequence reads: CASSQSRAGYGYTF. The CDR3 DNA follows: TGTGCCAGCAGCCAATCCAGGGCCGGTTATGGCTACACCTTC. V is TRBV6-1 and J is TRBJ1-2; possibly TRBD1 for D (5 bases). Germline loops: CDR1 MNHNS, CDR2 SASEGT. V dropped 6 bases and J dropped 5 bases, with 16 bases sitting between them. The CDR3 contains 14 residues.

The chain uses TRBV7-8 and TRBJ2-3; D possibly corresponds to TRBD2 (6 bases). CDR3 length equals 15 residues. Germline CDR1 is SGHVS and CDR2 is FQNEAQ. Trimming cost V 5 bases and J 0 bases, with 12 bases left between them. The CDR3 reads CASSRSGSSTDTQYF. CDR3 DNA: TGTGCCAGCAGCCGTAGCGGCTCTAGCACAGATACGCAGTATTTT.

The chain is built from TRBV4-1 and TRBJ2-7, with D perhaps matching TRBD1 (6 bases). Germline CDR1 is MGHRA and CDR2 is YSYEKL. This CDR3 is built from 16 residues. Trimming shortened V by 1 base and J by 3 bases, and 16 bases separated the two germline ends. CDR3 sequence (DNA): TGCGCCAGCAGCCAAGTGAACGGGCAGGGGAACTACGAGCAGTACTTC. The encoded protein is CASSQVNGQGNYEQYF.

This clonotype was counted only a few times. V gene TRBV28 combines with J gene TRBJ1-2; maybe TRBD1 (6 bases). From germline, CDR1 is MDHEN and CDR2 SYDVKM. CDR3 size: 16 residues. Trimming pared 6 bases from V and 2 bases from J, leaving 19 bases between. The CDR3 DNA reads TGTGCCAGCAGCCATCCCTCGACAGGAGTGAACTATGGCTACACCTTC. It yields the protein CASSHPSTGVNYGYTF.

The gene calls are TRBV6-1 and TRBJ1-3; D remains unclear. CDR3 length: 14 amino acids. V dropped 1 base and J dropped 3 bases, with 7 bases sitting between them. Germline values: CDR1 MNHNS, CDR2 SASEGT. The CDR3 DNA reads TGTGCCAGCAGTGAAGAGCAGGTTGGAAACACCATATATTTT. Translating gives CASSEEQVGNTIYF.

The chain recombines TRBV5-1 with TRBJ2-1, with no clear D. V dropped 5 bases and J dropped 9 bases, with 12 bases sitting between them. This CDR3 is built from 12 residues. The germline V gene has CDR1 SGHRS and CDR2 YFSETQ. The CDR3 spells CASSEGLGEQFF. As DNA, the CDR3 is TGCGCCAGCAGTGAAGGGCTGGGTGAGCAGTTCTTC. Full variable domain (rest looked up from reference TRBV5-1 and TRBJ2-1): KAGVTQTPRYLIKTRGQQVTLSCSPISGHRSVSWYQQTPGQGLQFLFEYFSETQRNKGNFPGRFSGRQFSNSRSEMNVSTLELGDSALYLCASSEGLGEQFFGPGTRLTVL.

V is TRBV2 and J is TRBJ1-2, with 9 positions matching TRBD1. There are 15 residues in the CDR3. Germline CDR1 reads SNHLY; CDR2 reads FYNNEI. Trimming at V came to 6 bases and at J to 8 bases, leaving 13 bases not matched to a gene. CDR3 DNA: TGTGCCAGCAGGGTCCCCGGGACAGGGACTGGCGGCTACACCTTC. Its protein product is CASRVPGTGTGGYTF.

The V call is TRBV6-2 or TRBV6-3, the J call TRBJ2-7; TRBD2 matches 10 bases. Germline CDR1 is MNHEY and CDR2 is SVGEGT. V was clipped by 2 bases and J by 2 bases; unmatched bases: 15. CDR3 size: 19 residues. CDR3 protein: CASSYETGSGRAVAYEQYF. As DNA, the CDR3 is TGTGCCAGCAGTTACGAGACTGGCAGCGGGAGGGCCGTGGCCTACGAGCAGTACTTC.

The genes are TRBV7-8 and TRBJ2-1; 7 bases match TRBD2. Losses at the gene ends were 5 bases for V and 9 bases for J; bases not matched to a gene: 7. Germline V gene sequence: CDR1 SGHVS, CDR2 FQNEAQ. This CDR3 contains 13 residues. The CDR3 loop reads CASSQRAGVEQFF. The CDR3 DNA reads TGTGCCAGCAGCCAGAGGGCGGGGGTTGAGCAGTTCTTC.

The chain couples TRBV7-3 to TRBJ2-3, with a tentative D call TRBD1 (7 bases). The length of the CDR3 is 15 residues. Between the trimmed V and J ends, which lost 6 bases and 0 bases, there was a span of 13 bases. CDR1 is SGHTA, CDR2 FQGTGA, per germline. CDR3 residues: CASSSGDSSTDTQYF. The CDR3 bases are TGTGCCAGCAGTTCGGGGGACAGCAGCACAGATACGCAGTATTTT.

This clonotype was counted only a few times. This sequence joins TRBV4-1 and TRBJ1-1; D is unclear. In germline, CDR1 is MGHRA, CDR2 YSYEKL. Trimming took 0 bases from V and 5 from J, leaving 13 bases between them. The CDR3 sequence is 15 residues long. CDR3 DNA: TGCGCCAGCAGCCAAGAAGGGAGACGCCGGACTGAAGCTTTCTTT. Protein product: CASSQEGRRRTEAFF.

This chain links TRBV3-1 with TRBJ2-3; D is ambiguous. From germline, CDR1 is LGHDT and CDR2 YNNKEL (reference sequence). Trimming shortened V by 4 bases and J by 8 bases, and 10 bases separated the two germline ends. This CDR3 is built from 12 residues. The CDR3 DNA is TGTGCCAGCAGCCCCTCCCTGGCTACGCAGTATTTT. Amino acids: CASSPSLATQYF.

Only a few counts were recorded for this clonotype. The chain carries TRBV20-1 and TRBJ1-6; D remains unclear. The V end was cut by 2 bases, the J end by 8 bases, with 4 bases between. The CDR3 consists of 11 residues. The germline V gene has CDR1 DFQATT and CDR2 SNEGSKA (reference sequence). The CDR3 here is CSARPYSPLHF. The CDR3 DNA reads TGCAGTGCTAGACCTTATTCACCCCTCCACTTT.

The genes are TRBV20-1 and TRBJ2-1; no definite D call. Trimming shortened V by 5 bases and J by 3 bases, and 5 bases separated the two germline ends. The CDR3 covers 11 residues. CDR1 and CDR2 from the germline V gene are DFQATT and SNEGSKA (reference sequence). DNA of the CDR3: TGCAGTGCTCCTAACTACAATGAGCAGTTCTTC. This gives the protein CSAPNYNEQFF.

This clonotype was recorded a few times. The rearrangement links TRBV29-1 to TRBJ2-5; D is unclear. The germline gives CDR1 SQVTM, CDR2 ANQGSEA. The CDR3 extends over 13 amino acids. V was shortened by 8 bases and J by 0 bases, with 13 bases between the two germline ends. Here the CDR3 DNA reads TGCAGCCTGCGAGTGACCTACCAAGAGACCCAGTACTTC. It yields the protein CSLRVTYQETQYF.

The chain links TRBV10-3 to TRBJ2-7, with D possibly being TRBD1 or TRBD2 (5 bases each). CDR3 length: 15 residues. The germline V gene has CDR1 ENHRY and CDR2 SYGVKD. Trimming shortened V by 5 bases and J by 0 bases, and 14 bases separated the two germline ends. This chain's CDR3 is CAISTSGTHSYEQYF. The CDR3 nucleotides are TGTGCCATCAGTACCTCTGGGACCCACTCCTACGAGCAGTACTTC.

This chain joins TRBV24-1 and TRBJ2-4; no clear D gene. The germline CDR1 and CDR2 sequences are KGHDR and SFDVKD. CDR3 length: 16 residues. V shed 3 bases and J shed 0 bases, with 11 bases lying between them. The CDR3 region has the DNA TGTGCCACCAGTGATGCACACAACTTAGCCAAAAACATTCAGTACTTC. It is translated as CATSDAHNLAKNIQYF.

This chain links TRBV2 with TRBJ2-2; possibly TRBD2 for D (6 bases). Germline CDR1 is SNHLY and CDR2 is FYNNEI. This CDR3 is 14 amino acids long. The V end was cut by 6 bases, the J end by 0 bases, with 8 bases between. CDR3 protein: CASRPGANTGELFF. In nucleotides, the CDR3 is TGTGCCAGCAGACCGGGGGCGAACACCGGGGAGCTGTTTTTT. Full variable domain (rest looked up from reference TRBV2 and TRBJ2-2): EPEVTQTPSHQVTQMGQEVILRCVPISNHLYFYWYRQILGQKVEFLVSFYNNEISEKSEIFDDQFSVERPDGSNFTLKIRSTKLEDSAMYFCASRPGANTGELFFGEGSRLTVL.

Details on this clonotype: Compared with germline, one end of the junction differs, possibly owing to a read error. The gene calls are TRBV12-3 or TRBV12-4 and TRBJ2-3; D possibly corresponds to TRBD2 (6 bases). The CDR3 consists of 17 residues. Here the CDR3 reads CASSLSPKWRGGDTQFF. The DNA for the CDR3 is TGTGCCAGCAGTTTATCCCCAAAGTGGAGGGGTGGAGATACGCAGTTTTTT.

In its sample, this clonotype was seen a few times. V is TRBV20-1 and J is TRBJ2-6; D ambiguous. CDR3 length: 12 residues. The V gene's germline CDR1 is DFQATT and CDR2 SNEGSKA (reference sequence). V was trimmed by 6 bases and J by 3 bases, leaving 6 bases between them. CDR3 sequence reads: CSALFGANVLTF. In DNA, the CDR3 is TGCAGTGCCCTTTTTGGGGCCAACGTCCTGACTTTC.

This clonotype was recorded many times. The CDR3 here is CATSVTAGGINEQFF. In nucleotides, the CDR3 is TGTGCCACCAGTGTTACAGCGGGGGGGATCAATGAGCAGTTCTTC. The chain joins TRBV24-1 to TRBJ2-1, with 10 bases identical to TRBD2. V lost 5 bases and J lost 6; bases outside the gene matches: 6. This CDR3 is built from 15 residues. Looked up from germline, CDR1 is KGHDR and CDR2 is SFDVKD.

V is TRBV12-3 or TRBV12-4 and J is TRBJ2-2; possible D gene TRBD2, 6 bases. Trimming left V 8 bases short and J 1 base short, with 20 bases between. This CDR3 is 17 amino acids long. The CDR3 sequence is CASSLGGGRRNTGELFF. As DNA, the CDR3 is TGTGCCAGCTCTTTGGGTGGAGGGCGTAGGAACACCGGGGAGCTGTTTTTT.

This clonotype was seen a few times. J is TRBJ1-2 and V is TRBV7-8; the D gene is possibly TRBD1 (6 bases). This CDR3 has 16 residues. V lost 6 bases, J lost 4 bases, and 21 bases lay in between. Germline CDR1 is SGHVS and CDR2 is FQNEAQ. The CDR3 region is CASSSGGQPRGYGYTF. CDR3 DNA: TGTGCCAGCAGTTCTGGGGGGCAGCCCAGGGGCTATGGCTACACCTTC.

There are a few counts of this clonotype. The chain links TRBV12-3 or TRBV12-4 to TRBJ1-5; no clear D gene. The CDR3 totals 13 residues. Trimming pared 4 bases from V and 5 bases from J, leaving 9 bases between. In DNA form, the CDR3 reads TGTGCCAGCAGTTCCCAACGGGATCAGCCCCAGCATTTT. Its protein product is CASSSQRDQPQHF.

The V and J genes are TRBV29-1 and TRBJ1-1; D gene unclear. In germline, CDR1 is SQVTM, CDR2 ANQGSEA. Trimming stripped 3 bases from V and 1 base from J, with 6 bases between. The CDR3 is made up of 12 amino acids. CDR3 loop: CSVDSRNTEAFF. CDR3 nucleotides: TGCAGCGTTGATAGCAGGAACACTGAAGCTTTCTTT.

This clonotype was counted only a few times. V and J are TRBV20-1 and TRBJ1-2; D remains ambiguous. The germline V gene encodes CDR1 DFQATT and CDR2 SNEGSKA (reference sequence). Trimming cost V 3 bases and J 1 base, with 18 bases left between them. This CDR3 spans 16 amino acids. The CDR3 spells CSAREIPSGVNYGYTF. DNA for the CDR3: TGCAGTGCTAGGGAAATCCCCTCCGGGGTTAACTATGGCTACACCTTC.

This clonotype was observed a few times. The rearrangement joins TRBV6-1 to TRBJ1-1, with TRBD1 as a possible D gene (5 bases). The CDR3 has 14 residues. The V gene's germline CDR1 is MNHNS and CDR2 SASEGT. Trimming took off 11 bases at V and 1 base at J, with 17 bases between the two ends. In DNA form, the CDR3 reads TGTGCCGTACGTCGGGGCCCTGAGAACACTGAAGCTTTCTTT. This codes for CAVRRGPENTEAFF.

This clonotype was seen a handful of times. This chain joins TRBV4-1 and TRBJ2-5, with a weak D call TRBD2 (6 bases). Trimming left V 1 base short and J 0 bases short, with 9 bases between. Germline V gene lookup returns CDR1 MGHRA and CDR2 YSYEKL. The CDR3 spans 15 residues. The CDR3 protein is CASSQGWGDQETQYF. CDR3 nucleotide sequence: TGCGCCAGCAGCCAAGGTTGGGGGGACCAAGAGACCCAGTACTTC.

V gene TRBV6-5 combines with J gene TRBJ2-1; 11 nucleotides agree with TRBD1. Germline CDR1 MNHEY, CDR2 SVGAGI. The ends lost 0 bases at V and 4 bases at J; junction bases unmatched: 11. The CDR3 is 19 residues long. The CDR3 nucleotides read TGTGCCAGCAGTTACTCTTTGGGGGTCGGACAGGGGGCATACAATGAGCAGTTCTTC. Its protein product is CASSYSLGVGQGAYNEQFF.